The 19 T cell receptor beta chains below all came from one sample that was sequenced in a study of CD4 and CD8 cells across lung adenocarcinoma regions (dated by TCRdb to the late 2010s). The library was built by means of PCR. For sequencing, a HiSeq X Ten was employed. TCRdb trimmed the raw reads at Q25, called clones with MiXCR and kept productive beta chains. Each record represents a unique CDR3 protein, reported with the most common genes and DNA among its rows. The sample includes roughly 6,000 distinct CDR3 sequences, with roughly 53% observed a single time. Roughly 84% of the sample is taken by the ten largest. The sequenced sample was CD8+ T cells from the margin of a lung tumor. Sample cell subset or site, as interpreted from the label and publication: tumor margin region. These receptors came from a male donor with lung adenocarcinoma. The CD4 and CD8 labels of this study may be unreliable.

The gene calls are TRBV10-3 and TRBJ2-1, with TRBD2 as a possible D gene (6 bases). CDR1 is ENHRY and CDR2 is SYGVKD in the germline V gene. V was cut by 11 bases and J by 1 base, with 15 bases left in between. The CDR3 contains 14 residues. The CDR3 protein is CASRRARSYNEQFF. CDR3 in DNA: TGTGCCTCCCGGAGGGCCCGGTCCTACAATGAGCAGTTCTTC.

This clonotype was seen a handful of times. The CDR3 loop is CASSPGLPPETQYF. DNA for the CDR3: TGTGCCAGCAGTCCGGGCTTGCCTCCAGAGACCCAGTACTTC. This chain links TRBV6-1 with TRBJ2-1; no clear D. The last part of the DNA fits TRBJ2-5 better; the J call may be wrong. The germline CDR1 and CDR2 sequences are MNHNS and SASEGT. The CDR3 has 14 residues.

This clonotype was picked up many times. The chain has TRBV7-2 and TRBJ2-1; 11 nucleotides line up with TRBD2. There are 16 residues in the CDR3. Trimming took 3 bases from V and 9 from J; bases not matched to a gene: 10. Germline lookup yields CDR1 SGHTA and CDR2 FQGNSA. For the CDR3, the DNA is TGTGCCAGCAGCTTCCTAACTAGCGGGGGATGGGGTGAGCAGTTCTTC. As protein: CASSFLTSGGWGEQFF.

The sample holds many counts of this clonotype. The chain employs TRBV10-1 and TRBJ2-7, with D perhaps matching TRBD1 or TRBD2 (5 bases each). The CDR3 extends over 15 amino acids. V was clipped by 3 bases and J by 3 bases, with 15 bases between them. CDR1 WNHNN and CDR2 SYGVQD come from the germline V gene (reference sequence). The CDR3 DNA follows: TGCGCCAGCAGTGATCCCCGGTTGGGGGTCTACGAGCAGTACTTC. This encodes CASSDPRLGVYEQYF.

The chain is built from TRBV27 and TRBJ2-1; D unresolved. The CDR3 extends over 13 amino acids. Between the trimmed V and J ends, which lost 5 bases and 7 bases, there was a span of 12 bases. The germline gives CDR1 MNHEY, CDR2 SMNVEV (reference sequence). CDR3 DNA: TGTGCCAGCAGTCCTCATGAAGTGAATGAGCAGTTCTTC. It codes for CASSPHEVNEQFF.

The sample holds one count of this clonotype. This rearrangement joins TRBV6-5 to TRBJ2-1, with D possibly matching TRBD2 (5 bases). Germline lookup yields CDR1 MNHEY and CDR2 SVGAGI. With 7 bases removed from V and 4 bases from J, the gap between germline ends came to 11 bases. The CDR3 loop spans 13 amino acids. The CDR3 nucleotides read TGTGCCAGCACTTGGGAGTATTACAATGAGCAGTTCTTC. The encoded protein is CASTWEYYNEQFF.

This clonotype was counted many times. CDR3 nucleotide sequence: TGTGCCAGCAGTTACGGGGCGGAAGCCTCCTACGAGCAGTACTTC. This translates into CASSYGAEASYEQYF. The rearrangement joins TRBV6-6 to TRBJ2-7, with a possible D match to TRBD1 (5 bases). The CDR3 runs to 15 residues. Trimming took 2 bases from V and 0 from J, leaving 11 bases between them. Per germline, CDR1 MNHNY and CDR2 SVGAGI (reference sequence).

V is TRBV5-5 and J is TRBJ2-1, with D tentatively TRBD2 (6 bases). Germline V lookup: CDR1 SGHKS, CDR2 YYEKEE (reference sequence). The CDR3 is 15 residues long. The V and J ends lost 5 bases and 4 bases respectively, with 16 bases between them. The CDR3 DNA is TGTGCCAGCAGTGAAGGAGGGCGCATGTACAATGAGCAGTTCTTC. Its protein is CASSEGGRMYNEQFF.

This clonotype was recorded many times. The V gene is TRBV6-1, the J gene TRBJ2-7, with TRBD1 matching over 9 bases. J gave up 0 bases and V 6 bases, and 6 bases lay outside the gene matches. CDR3 length equals 15 residues. Germline loops: CDR1 MNHNS, CDR2 SASEGT. Here the CDR3 reads CASRTDRGASYEQYF. CDR3 coding DNA: TGTGCCAGCAGAACGGACAGGGGTGCCTCCTACGAGCAGTACTTC.

The rearrangement joins TRBV6-1 to TRBJ1-2, with 8 bases that match TRBD1. CDR1 and CDR2 (germline): MNHNS, SASEGT. V lost 6 bases, J lost 0 bases, and 9 bases stayed unmatched. This CDR3 region has 16 residues. The CDR3 region has the DNA TGTGCCAGCAGCCGCGTCCCGGGACAGGCTAACTATGGCTACACCTTC. It specifies CASSRVPGQANYGYTF.

The V and J genes are TRBV27 and TRBJ2-5; 9 nucleotides match TRBD2. The J call may be incorrect, as the DNA end agrees better with TRBJ2-7. CDR3 length: 13 residues. The germline gives CDR1 MNHEY, CDR2 SMNVEV (reference sequence). This chain's CDR3 is CASSGLAGYEQYF. Written as DNA, the CDR3 is TGTGCCAGCAGTGGGCTAGCGGGGTACGAGCAGTACTTC.

There are many counts of this clonotype. The V call is TRBV6-1, the J call TRBJ1-1; a weak D match, TRBD1 (5 bases). The CDR3 contains 13 residues. Per germline, CDR1 MNHNS and CDR2 SASEGT. V lost 6 bases and J 13 bases, leaving 21 bases between the germline ends. The CDR3 here is CASSWDGTKAGFF. The CDR3 region has the DNA TGTGCCAGCAGCTGGGACGGAACGAAGGCGGGTTTCTTT.

Here the CDR3 DNA reads TGTGCCAGCAGTGAACTGGGGGTGAGCACAGGGAAGCAGTATTTT. It yields the protein CASSELGVSTGKQYF. V and J are TRBV6-1 and TRBJ2-2, with D possibly TRBD1 on 6 matching bases. The J call may be mistaken, given a closer DNA end match to TRBJ2-3. The CDR3 totals 15 residues. The germline V gene encodes CDR1 MNHNS and CDR2 SASEGT.

The chain links TRBV27 to TRBJ2-5, with D perhaps matching TRBD1 (6 bases). The J call may be mistaken, given a closer DNA end match to TRBJ2-7. This CDR3 comprises 14 residues. The germline CDR1 and CDR2 sequences are MNHEY and SMNVEV (reference sequence). CDR3 loop: CASSLGRGFYEQYF. The DNA of the CDR3 is TGTGCCAGCAGTTTAGGCAGGGGTTTCTACGAGCAGTACTTC.

The chain joins TRBV12-3 or TRBV12-4 to TRBJ2-1; 10 bases fit TRBD2. V dropped 6 bases and J dropped 0; count of bases not matched to a gene: 2. This CDR3 contains 15 residues. CDR3 DNA sequence: TGTGCCAGCAGCCCTAGCGGGAGCTCCTACAATGAGCAGTTCTTC. Its translation is CASSPSGSSYNEQFF.

This clonotype has more than one count but fewer than ten. The chain employs TRBV27 and TRBJ2-5, with 8 positions matching TRBD2. Germline V gene data show CDR1 as MNHEY and CDR2 as SMNVEV (reference sequence). The CDR3 is 15 amino acids. V shed 2 bases, J shed 2 bases, and the junction held 4 bases outside the gene matches. The CDR3 is CASSLRPGGQETQYF. CDR3 DNA sequence: TGTGCCAGCAGTTTACGGCCGGGAGGGCAAGAGACCCAGTACTTC.

This chain connects TRBV6-1 to TRBJ1-5, with D hard to call. This CDR3 is built from 13 residues. Trimming took 3 bases from V and 10 from J, leaving 13 bases between them. Per the germline V gene, CDR1 is MNHNS and CDR2 is SASEGT. The CDR3 here is CASSDGPTRPQHF. The DNA for the CDR3 is TGTGCCAGCAGTGATGGTCCAACCCGCCCCCAGCATTTT.

The sample holds many counts of this clonotype. The chain's CDR3 is CASFPYLGAGELFF. CDR3 coding DNA: TGTGCCAGCTTTCCGTACCTGGGGGCCGGGGAGCTGTTTTTT. The gene calls are TRBV6-1 and TRBJ2-2, with D possibly being TRBD1 or TRBD2 (5 bases each). This CDR3 spans 14 amino acids. Trimming shortened V by 8 bases and J by 6 bases, and 16 bases separated the two germline ends. In germline, CDR1 is MNHNS, CDR2 SASEGT.

The chain is built from TRBV10-2 and TRBJ2-1; 12 bases match TRBD1. CDR1 and CDR2 from the germline V gene are WSHSY and SAAADI. This CDR3 region has 15 residues. Trimming cost V 5 bases and J 7 bases; bases outside gene matches: 6. CDR3: CASSPGTGGKNEQFF. CDR3 bases: TGCGCCAGCAGTCCCGGGACAGGGGGCAAAAATGAGCAGTTCTTC.